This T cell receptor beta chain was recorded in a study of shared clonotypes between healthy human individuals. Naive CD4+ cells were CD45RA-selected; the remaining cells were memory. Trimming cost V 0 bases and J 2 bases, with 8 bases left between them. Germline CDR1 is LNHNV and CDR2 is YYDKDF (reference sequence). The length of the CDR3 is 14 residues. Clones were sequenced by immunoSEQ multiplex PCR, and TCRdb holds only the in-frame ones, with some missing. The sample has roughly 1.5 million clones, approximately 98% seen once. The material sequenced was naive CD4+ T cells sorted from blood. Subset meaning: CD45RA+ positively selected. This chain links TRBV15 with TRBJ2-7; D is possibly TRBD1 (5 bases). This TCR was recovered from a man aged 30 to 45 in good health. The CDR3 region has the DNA TGTGCCACCAGCAGAGAGTGGGGCACCTACGAGCAGTACTTC. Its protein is CATSREWGTYEQYF.